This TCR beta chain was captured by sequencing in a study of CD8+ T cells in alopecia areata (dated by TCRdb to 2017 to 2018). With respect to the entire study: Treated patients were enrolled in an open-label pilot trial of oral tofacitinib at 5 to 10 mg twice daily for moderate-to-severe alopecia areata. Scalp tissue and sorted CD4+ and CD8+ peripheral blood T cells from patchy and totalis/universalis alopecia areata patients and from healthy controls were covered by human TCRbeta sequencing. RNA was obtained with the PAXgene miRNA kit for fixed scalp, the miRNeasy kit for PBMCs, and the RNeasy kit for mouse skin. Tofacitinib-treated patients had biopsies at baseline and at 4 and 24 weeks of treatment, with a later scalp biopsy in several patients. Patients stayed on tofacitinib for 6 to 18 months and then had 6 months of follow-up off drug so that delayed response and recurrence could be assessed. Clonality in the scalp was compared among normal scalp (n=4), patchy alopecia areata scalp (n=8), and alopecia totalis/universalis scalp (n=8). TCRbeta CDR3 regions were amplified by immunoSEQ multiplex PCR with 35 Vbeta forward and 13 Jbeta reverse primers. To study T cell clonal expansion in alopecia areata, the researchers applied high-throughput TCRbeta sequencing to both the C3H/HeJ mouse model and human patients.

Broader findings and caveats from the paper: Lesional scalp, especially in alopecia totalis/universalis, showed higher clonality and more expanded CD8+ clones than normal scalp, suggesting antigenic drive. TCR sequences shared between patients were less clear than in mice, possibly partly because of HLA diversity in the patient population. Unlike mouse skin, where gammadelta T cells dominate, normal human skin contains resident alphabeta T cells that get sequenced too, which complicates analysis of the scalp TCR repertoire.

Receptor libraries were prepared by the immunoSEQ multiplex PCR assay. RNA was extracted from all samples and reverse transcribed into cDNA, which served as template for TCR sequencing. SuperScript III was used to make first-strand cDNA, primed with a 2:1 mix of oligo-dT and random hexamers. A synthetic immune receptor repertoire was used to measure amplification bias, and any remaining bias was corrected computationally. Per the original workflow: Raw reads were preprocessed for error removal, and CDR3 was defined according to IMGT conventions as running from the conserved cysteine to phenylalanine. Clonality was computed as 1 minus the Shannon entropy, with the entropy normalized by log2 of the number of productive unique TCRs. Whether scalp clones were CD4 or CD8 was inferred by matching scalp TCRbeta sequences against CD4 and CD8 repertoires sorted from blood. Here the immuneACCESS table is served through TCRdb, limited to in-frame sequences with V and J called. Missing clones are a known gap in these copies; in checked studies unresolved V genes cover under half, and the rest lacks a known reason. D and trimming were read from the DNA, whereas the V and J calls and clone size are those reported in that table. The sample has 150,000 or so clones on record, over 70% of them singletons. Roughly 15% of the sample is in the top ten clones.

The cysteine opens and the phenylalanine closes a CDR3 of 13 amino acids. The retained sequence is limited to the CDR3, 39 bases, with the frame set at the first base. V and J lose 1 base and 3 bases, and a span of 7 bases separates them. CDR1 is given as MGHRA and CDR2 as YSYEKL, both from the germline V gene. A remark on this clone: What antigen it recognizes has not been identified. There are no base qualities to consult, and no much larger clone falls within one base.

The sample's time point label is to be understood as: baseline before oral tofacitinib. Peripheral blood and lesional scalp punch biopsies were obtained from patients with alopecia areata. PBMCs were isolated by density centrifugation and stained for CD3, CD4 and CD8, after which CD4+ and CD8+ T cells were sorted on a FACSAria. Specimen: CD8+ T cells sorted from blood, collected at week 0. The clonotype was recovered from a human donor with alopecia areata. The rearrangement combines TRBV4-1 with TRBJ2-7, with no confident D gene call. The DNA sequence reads TGCGCCAGCAGCCAAGGGGTTGACTACGAGCAGTACTTC. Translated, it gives CASSQGVDYEQYF.